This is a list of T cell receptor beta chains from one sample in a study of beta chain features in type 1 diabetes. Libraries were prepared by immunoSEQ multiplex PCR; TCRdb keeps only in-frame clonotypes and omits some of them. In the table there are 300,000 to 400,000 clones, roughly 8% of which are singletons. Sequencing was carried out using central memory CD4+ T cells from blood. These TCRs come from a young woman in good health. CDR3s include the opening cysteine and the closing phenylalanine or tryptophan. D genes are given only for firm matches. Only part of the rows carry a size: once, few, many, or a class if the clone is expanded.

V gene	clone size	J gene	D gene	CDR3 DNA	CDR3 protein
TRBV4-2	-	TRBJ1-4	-	TGTGCCAGCAGCCAGGGACAAAGAACTAATGAAAAACTGTTTTTT	CASSQGQRTNEKLFF
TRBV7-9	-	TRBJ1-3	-	TGTGCCAGCAAAGAAGCCGCAGGAGCTGGAAACACCATATATTTT	CASKEAAGAGNTIYF
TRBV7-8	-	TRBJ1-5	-	TGTGCCAGCAGCTTAAAACGTGTGGGCAATCAGCCCCAGCATTTT	CASSLKRVGNQPQHF
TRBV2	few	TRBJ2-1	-	TGTGCCAGCAGTGGGAGCGTGCCCTCCTACAATGAGCAGTTCTTC	CASSGSVPSYNEQFF
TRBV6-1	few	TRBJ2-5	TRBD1	TGTGCCAGCAGTGAACTTAGGACAGGTGTAGAGACCCAGTACTTC	CASSELRTGVETQYF
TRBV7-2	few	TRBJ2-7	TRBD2	TGTGCCAGCAGCTTAATAGCGGGAGGGCACCACGAGCAGTACTTC	CASSLIAGGHHEQYF
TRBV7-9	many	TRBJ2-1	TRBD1	TGTGCCAGCAGCCCTAGACAGGGGAATGAGCAGTTCTTC	CASSPRQGNEQFF
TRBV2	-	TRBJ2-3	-	TGTGCCAGCAGTGCCAAAGGAGGCACAGATACGCAGTATTTT	CASSAKGGTDTQYF
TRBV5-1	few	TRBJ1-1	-	TGCGCCAGCAGTTCGGACAGTACTAACACTGAAGCTTTCTTT	CASSSDSTNTEAFF
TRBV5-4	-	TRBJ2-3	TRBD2	TGTGCCAGCACCCTAAGGACTAGCGGGATGGCAGATACGCAGTATTTT	CASTLRTSGMADTQYF
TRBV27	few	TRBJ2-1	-	TGTGCCAGCAGTTTAGCGCCAAGCTCCTACAATGAGCAGTTCTTC	CASSLAPSSYNEQFF
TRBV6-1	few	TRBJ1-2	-	TGTGCCAGCAGTGATATCGGGTTGGGTGGCTACACCTTC	CASSDIGLGGYTF
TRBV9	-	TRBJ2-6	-	TGTGCCAGCAGCACAAGGGGCTCTGGGGCCAACGTCCTGACTTTC	CASSTRGSGANVLTF
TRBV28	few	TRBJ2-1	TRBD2	TGTGCCAGCACGGGCGGGAGAATCAATGAGCAGTTCTTC	CASTGGRINEQFF
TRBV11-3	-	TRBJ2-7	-	TGTGCCAGCAGAGAGGGATTCTCCTACGAGCAGTACTTC	CASREGFSYEQYF
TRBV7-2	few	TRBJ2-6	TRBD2	TGTGCCAGCAGCTTAGTCATGGGAGGGGTCCTGACTTTC	CASSLVMGGVLTF
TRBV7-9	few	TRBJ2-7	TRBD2	TGTGCCAGCAGCTTACATGCGGGAGCAAGGTACGAGCAGTACTTC	CASSLHAGARYEQYF
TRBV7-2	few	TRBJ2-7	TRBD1	TGTGCCAGCAGTGCACAGGGGACCTCCTACGAGCAGTACTTC	CASSAQGTSYEQYF
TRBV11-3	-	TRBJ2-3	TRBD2	TGTGCCAGCAGCCTACATAGCGGGTCAGATACGCAGTATTTT	CASSLHSGSDTQYF
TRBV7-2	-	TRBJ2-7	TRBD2	TGTGCCAGCAGCCGTCTAGCGGGAGGGATCGAGCAGTACTTC	CASSRLAGGIEQYF
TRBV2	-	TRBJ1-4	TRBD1	TGTGCCCGCCGGGGACAGGGTATTGAAAAACTGTTTTTT	CARRGQGIEKLFF
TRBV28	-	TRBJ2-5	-	TGTGCCAGCAAGTCCAGAGGGGAGACCCAGTACTTC	CASKSRGETQYF
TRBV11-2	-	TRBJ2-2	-	TGTGCCAGCAGCATTGGACGGACCGGGGAGCTGTTTTTT	CASSIGRTGELFF
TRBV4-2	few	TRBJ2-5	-	TGTGCCAGCAGCCAAGATCGAACAGGAGGAGAGACCCAGTACTTC	CASSQDRTGGETQYF
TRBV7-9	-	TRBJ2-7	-	TGTGCCAGCAGCTTAGGGGGAGTCGGCTACGAGCAGTACTTC	CASSLGGVGYEQYF
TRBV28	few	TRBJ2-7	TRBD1	TGTGCCAGCAGCTGGGACAGCTCCTACGAGCAGTACTTC	CASSWDSSYEQYF
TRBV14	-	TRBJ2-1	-	TGTGCCAGCAGCCTATGGGGGAAAAAGTCATACAATGAGCAGTTCTTC	CASSLWGKKSYNEQFF